The 2 T cell receptor beta chains below come from one sample, sequenced in a study of cytomegalovirus exposure and HLA in healthy donors. In the PCR, 60 Vbeta and 13 Jbeta primers were used. Profiling relied on immunoSEQ multiplex PCR, and the TCRdb table lists in-frame clones only, not all of them. The sample spans approximately 190,000 clones; the ten largest clones claim around 0.7%. The material sequenced was PBMCs. The source of these receptors is a boy aged 5-17 years in good health and CMV-seronegative.

The chain uses TRBV30 and TRBJ2-5; D possibly corresponds to TRBD2 (5 bases). Trimming removed 1 base at V and 4 bases at J, with 10 bases between. Germline assignment: CDR1 GTSNPN and CDR2 SVGIG (reference sequence). There are 13 residues in the CDR3. CDR3 DNA sequence: TGTGCCTGGAGTGCAGCTGGAGGAGAGACCCAGTACTTC. This translates into CAWSAAGGETQYF.

The rearrangement uses TRBV7-3 and TRBJ2-3, with D unclear. The V gene's germline CDR1 is SGHTA and CDR2 FQGTGA. The CDR3 is 12 amino acids. The V and J ends lost 3 bases and 5 bases respectively, with 6 bases between them. CDR3 protein: CASSFGEDTQYF. CDR3 DNA sequence: TGTGCCAGCAGCTTTGGAGAAGATACGCAGTATTTT. The whole variable domain, remainder taken from reference TRBV7-3 and TRBJ2-3, is GAGVSQTPSNKVTEKGKYVELRCDPISGHTALYWYRQSLGQGPEFLIYFQGTGAADDSGLPNDRFFAVRPEGSVSTLKIQRTERGDSAVYLCASSFGEDTQYFGPGTRLTVL.